This T cell receptor (beta chain) was identified in a study of blood T cell repertoires in COVID-19. About the study: Samples taken during acute and convalescent COVID-19 were collected in the United States, Italy and Spain. The analysed material was cDNA or gDNA that came from T cells, B-cell-depleted T cells, or PBMCs.

In the authors' workflow: Reference gene primer amplification in the assay estimated nucleated cell counts. Repertoires were generated with immunoSEQ multiplex PCR, while TCRdb's copy carries only in-frame clones and drops some. That table is the source of V, J and clone size, and D and trimming were worked out from the DNA. The sample contains approximately 150,000 clones, 70% to 90% of which appear only once. CDR1 and CDR2 from the germline V gene are MNHNY and SVGAGI (reference sequence). The CDR3 totals 16 residues. V lost 7 bases, J lost 9 bases, and 12 bases stayed unmatched. The chain is built from TRBV6-6 and TRBJ1-6; 10 bases agree with TRBD1. The sequence came from a woman in her sixties or seventies with acute or convalescent COVID-19. The sequencing input was peripheral blood. CDR3 protein: CASNPRGQGEGSPLHF. CDR3 nucleotide sequence: TGTGCCAGCAACCCCCGTGGACAGGGGGAGGGTTCACCCCTCCACTTT.